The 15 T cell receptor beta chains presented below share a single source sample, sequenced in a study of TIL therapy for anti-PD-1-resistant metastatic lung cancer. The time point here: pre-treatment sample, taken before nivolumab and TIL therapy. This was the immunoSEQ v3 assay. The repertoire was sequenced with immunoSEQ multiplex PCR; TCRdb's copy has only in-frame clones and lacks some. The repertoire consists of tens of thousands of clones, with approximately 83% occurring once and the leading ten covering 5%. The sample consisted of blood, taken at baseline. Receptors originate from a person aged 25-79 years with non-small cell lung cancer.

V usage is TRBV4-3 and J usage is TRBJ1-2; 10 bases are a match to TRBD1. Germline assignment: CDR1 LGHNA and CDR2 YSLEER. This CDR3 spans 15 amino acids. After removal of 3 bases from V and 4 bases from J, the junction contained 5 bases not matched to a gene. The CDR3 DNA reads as TGCGCCAGCAGCCAGTTGACAGGGGGCATCTATGGCTACACCTTC. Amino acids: CASSQLTGGIYGYTF.

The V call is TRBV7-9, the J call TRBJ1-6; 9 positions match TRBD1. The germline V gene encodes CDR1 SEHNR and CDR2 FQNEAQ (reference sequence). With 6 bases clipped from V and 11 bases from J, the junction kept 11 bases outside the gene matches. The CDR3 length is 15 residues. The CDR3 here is CASRPPGDRVTPLHF. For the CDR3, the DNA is TGTGCCAGCAGGCCCCCTGGGGACAGGGTGACACCCCTCCACTTT. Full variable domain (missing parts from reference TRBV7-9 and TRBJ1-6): DTGVSQNPRHKITKRGQNVTFRCDPISEHNRLYWYRQTLGQGPEFLTYFQNEAQLEKSRLLSDRFSAERPKGSFSTLEIQRTEQGDSAMYLCASRPPGDRVTPLHFGNGTRLTVT.

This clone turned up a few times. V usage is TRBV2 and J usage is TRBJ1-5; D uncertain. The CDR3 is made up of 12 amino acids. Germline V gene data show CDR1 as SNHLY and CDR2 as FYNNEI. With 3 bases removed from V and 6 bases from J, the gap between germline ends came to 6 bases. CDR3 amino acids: CASSDDAQPQHF. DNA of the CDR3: TGTGCCAGCAGTGATGATGCTCAGCCCCAGCATTTT.

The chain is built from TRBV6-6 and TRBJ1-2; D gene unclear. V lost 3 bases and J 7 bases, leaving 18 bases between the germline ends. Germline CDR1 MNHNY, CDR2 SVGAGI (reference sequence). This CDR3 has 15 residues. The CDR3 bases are TGTGCCAGCAGTTATGGGCCAAACCCCCGGAGTGGCTACACCTTC. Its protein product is CASSYGPNPRSGYTF.

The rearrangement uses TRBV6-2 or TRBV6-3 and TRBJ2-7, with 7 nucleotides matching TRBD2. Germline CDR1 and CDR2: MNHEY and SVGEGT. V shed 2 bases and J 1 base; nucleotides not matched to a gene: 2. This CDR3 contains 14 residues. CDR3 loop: CASSYASGSYEQYF. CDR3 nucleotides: TGTGCCAGCAGTTACGCTAGCGGTTCCTACGAGCAGTACTTC.

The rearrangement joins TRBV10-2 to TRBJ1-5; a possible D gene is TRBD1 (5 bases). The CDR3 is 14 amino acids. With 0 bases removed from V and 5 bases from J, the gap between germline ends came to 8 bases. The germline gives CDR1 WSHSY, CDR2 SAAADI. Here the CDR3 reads CASSESGGYQPQHF. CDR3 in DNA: TGCGCCAGCAGTGAGTCGGGGGGGTATCAGCCCCAGCATTTT.

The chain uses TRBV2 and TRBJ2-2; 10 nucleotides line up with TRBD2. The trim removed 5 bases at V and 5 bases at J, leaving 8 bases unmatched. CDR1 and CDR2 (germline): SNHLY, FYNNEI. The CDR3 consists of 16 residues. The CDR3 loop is CASSSPSGGATGELFF. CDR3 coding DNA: TGTGCCAGCAGTTCCCCGAGCGGGGGGGCGACCGGGGAGCTGTTTTTT.

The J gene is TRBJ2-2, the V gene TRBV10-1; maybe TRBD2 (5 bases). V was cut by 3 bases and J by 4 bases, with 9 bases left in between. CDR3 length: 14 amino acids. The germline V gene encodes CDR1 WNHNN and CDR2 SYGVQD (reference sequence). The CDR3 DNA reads TGCGCCAGCAGTGATGACGGACTCACCGGGGAGCTGTTTTTT. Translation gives CASSDDGLTGELFF.

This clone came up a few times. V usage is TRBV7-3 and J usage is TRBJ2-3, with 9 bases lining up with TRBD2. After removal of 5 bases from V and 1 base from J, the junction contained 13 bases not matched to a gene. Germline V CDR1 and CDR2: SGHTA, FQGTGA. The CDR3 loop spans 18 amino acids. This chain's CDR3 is CASSHGISGSWGTDTQYF. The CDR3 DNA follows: TGTGCCAGCAGCCACGGGATTAGCGGGAGTTGGGGCACAGATACGCAGTATTTT.

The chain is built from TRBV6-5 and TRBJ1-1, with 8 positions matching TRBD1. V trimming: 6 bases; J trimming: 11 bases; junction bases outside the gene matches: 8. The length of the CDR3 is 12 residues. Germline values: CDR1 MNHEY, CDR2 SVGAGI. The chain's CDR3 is CASSTWTGRAFF. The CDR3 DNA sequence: TGTGCCAGCAGCACGTGGACAGGGAGGGCTTTCTTT.

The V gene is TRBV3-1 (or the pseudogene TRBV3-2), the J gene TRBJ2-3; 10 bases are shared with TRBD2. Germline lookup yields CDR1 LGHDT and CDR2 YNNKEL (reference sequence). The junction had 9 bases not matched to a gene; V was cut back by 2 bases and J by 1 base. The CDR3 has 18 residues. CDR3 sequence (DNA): TGTGCCAGCAGCCAATATCAGCGGGGGGGCCATGGCACAGATACGCAGTATTTT. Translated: CASSQYQRGGHGTDTQYF.

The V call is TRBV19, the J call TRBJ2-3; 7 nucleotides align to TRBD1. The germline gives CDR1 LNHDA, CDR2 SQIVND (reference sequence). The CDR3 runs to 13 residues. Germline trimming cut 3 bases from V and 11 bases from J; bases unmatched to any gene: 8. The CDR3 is CASSITRQGEQYF. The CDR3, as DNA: TGTGCCAGTAGTATCACGCGACAGGGCGAGCAGTATTTT.

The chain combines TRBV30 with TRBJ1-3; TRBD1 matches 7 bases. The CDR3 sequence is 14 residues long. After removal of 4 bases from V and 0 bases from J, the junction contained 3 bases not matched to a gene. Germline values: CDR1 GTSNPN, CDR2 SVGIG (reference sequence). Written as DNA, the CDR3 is TGTGCCTGGAAGACAGGGACCTCTGGAAACACCATATATTTT. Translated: CAWKTGTSGNTIYF.

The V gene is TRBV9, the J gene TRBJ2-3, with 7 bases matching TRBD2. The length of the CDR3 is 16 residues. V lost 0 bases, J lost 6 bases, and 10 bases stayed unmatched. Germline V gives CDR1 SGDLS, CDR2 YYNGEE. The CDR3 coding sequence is TGTGCCAGCAGCGTAGCCAGCGGGGCCTACGACGATACGCAGTATTTT. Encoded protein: CASSVASGAYDDTQYF. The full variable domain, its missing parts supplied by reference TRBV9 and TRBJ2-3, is DSGVTQTPKHLITATGQRVTLRCSPRSGDLSVYWYQQSLDQGLQFLIQYYNGEERAKGNILERFSAQQFPDLHSELNLSSLELGDSALYFCASSVASGAYDDTQYFGPGTRLTVL.

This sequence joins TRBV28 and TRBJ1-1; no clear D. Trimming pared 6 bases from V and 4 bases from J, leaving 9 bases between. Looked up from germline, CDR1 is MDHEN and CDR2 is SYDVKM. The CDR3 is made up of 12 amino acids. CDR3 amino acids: CASRDWVTEAFF. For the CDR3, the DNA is TGTGCCAGCAGGGATTGGGTCACTGAAGCTTTCTTT.